This T cell receptor beta chain was identified in a study of T cells in Graves' hyperthyroidism and ophthalmopathy. For the study at large: Peripheral blood was secured at the point of initial diagnosis, before any treatment.

This clonotype appeared many times. No antigen is known for it. A patient was excluded if there was uncontrolled infection, other autoimmune disease, pregnancy or lactation. The source material, RNA transcripts, was used to amplify TCR beta CDR3 regions. The HTBI primer set served for first-round RT-PCR of the TCR CDR3. TCRdb analysed the multiplex PCR reads with MiXCR anew, one entry per CDR3 protein. Here the sample spans 450,000 to 600,000 distinct CDR3 sequences, around 13% being singletons. Trimming took 7 bases from V and 0 from J; bases not matched to a gene: 12. The CDR3 is 16 amino acids. Notes on the study in general: Ophthalmopathy prediction by the model preceded onset by a median roughly 6 months.

This TCR was recovered from a woman aged 40 to 50 with Graves' hyperthyroidism. The V gene is TRBV12-3 or TRBV12-4, the J gene TRBJ2-7; 7 bases map to TRBD1. Sequenced sample: blood. This CDR3 is CASTQVTGASSYEQYF. CDR3 bases: TGTGCCAGCACCCAAGTAACAGGGGCTAGCTCCTACGAGCAGTACTTC.